The 7 T cell receptor beta chains reported below all come from one sample, sequenced in a study of T cells in Graves' hyperthyroidism and ophthalmopathy. What was amplified from RNA transcripts were TCR beta CDR3 regions. During a first-round RT-PCR of the TCR CDR3, the HTBI primer set was used. TCRdb analysed the multiplex PCR reads with MiXCR anew, one entry per CDR3 protein. Of about 580,000 distinct CDR3 sequences listed, under 60% were seen once; the top ten hold around 8%. What was sequenced was peripheral blood or thyroid tissue (not recorded which). All receptors derive from a woman under 30 with Graves' hyperthyroidism.

This clonotype was counted a single time. The chain uses TRBV5-4 and TRBJ1-2; D is uncertain. V dropped 4 bases and J dropped 4 bases, with 17 bases sitting between them. The CDR3 is made up of 15 amino acids. CDR1 is SGHNT and CDR2 is YYREEE in the germline V gene (reference sequence). The CDR3 region is CASSGRQEESYGYTF. The CDR3 DNA reads as TGTGCCAGCAGCGGACGCCAGGAAGAGTCCTATGGCTACACCTTC.

V gene TRBV5-6 combines with J gene TRBJ1-6; D might be TRBD1 (5 bases). CDR3 length: 18 residues. V lost 10 bases and J 5 bases, leaving 28 bases between the germline ends. Germline CDR1 and CDR2: SGHDT and YYEEEE. As DNA, the CDR3 is TGTGCCTGGAGTGGCGGATCGGGGGGACTGGGAAATAATTCACCCCTCCACTTT. Translation: CAWSGGSGGLGNNSPLHF.

This clonotype was detected ten times or more. V gene TRBV19 combines with J gene TRBJ1-2; no clear D. The CDR3 has 14 amino acids. Deletions cut 5 bases from V and 4 bases from J, with 14 bases between. Germline V gives CDR1 LNHDA, CDR2 SQIVND (reference sequence). This CDR3 is CASSSHPDGYGYTF. CDR3 sequence (DNA): TGTGCCAGTAGTTCCCACCCCGATGGCTATGGCTACACCTTC.

This clonotype was found once. The DNA is left out, because the CDR3 cannot be placed on it with certainty; the CDR3 is given as TCRdb lists it. The chain links TRBV20-1 to TRBJ2-2; the D call of TRBD1 is as the table states it, not checked on the DNA. From germline, CDR1 is DFQATT and CDR2 SNEGSKA (reference sequence). The CDR3 length is 14 residues, termini included. This CDR3 is CSASGKPGQGSCFF.

As concerns this clonotype: A much larger clone differs from this one at a single base, so this may be a read error. The chain is built from TRBV10-3 and TRBJ1-6; TRBD1 aligns across 8 bases. The V gene's germline CDR1 is ENHRY and CDR2 SYGVKD. This CDR3 has 14 residues. Unmatched junction bases numbered 9, after V lost 5 bases and J lost 12 bases. The CDR3, as DNA: TGTGCCATCAGTTTCGGGACAGGAGGAAAACCCCTCCACTTT. It is translated as CAISFGTGGKPLHF.

Many counts were recorded for this clonotype. The chain recombines TRBV20-1 with TRBJ1-2; tentative D call: TRBD1 (5 bases). Trimming pared 2 bases from V and 2 bases from J, leaving 12 bases between. Germline CDR1 DFQATT, CDR2 SNEGSKA (reference sequence). The CDR3 spans 14 residues. CDR3 residues: CSARNLRDNYGYTF. The CDR3 nucleotides read TGCAGTGCTAGAAACCTACGGGACAACTATGGCTACACCTTC.

The chain uses TRBV7-2 and TRBJ2-2; D is ambiguous. The CDR3 has 14 residues. Per the germline V gene, CDR1 is SGHTA and CDR2 is FQGNSA. V lost 5 bases and J 11 bases, leaving 18 bases between the germline ends. The CDR3 here is CASSPTARVDELFF. DNA of the CDR3: TGTGCCAGCAGCCCTACCGCTAGGGTAGACGAGCTGTTTTTT.